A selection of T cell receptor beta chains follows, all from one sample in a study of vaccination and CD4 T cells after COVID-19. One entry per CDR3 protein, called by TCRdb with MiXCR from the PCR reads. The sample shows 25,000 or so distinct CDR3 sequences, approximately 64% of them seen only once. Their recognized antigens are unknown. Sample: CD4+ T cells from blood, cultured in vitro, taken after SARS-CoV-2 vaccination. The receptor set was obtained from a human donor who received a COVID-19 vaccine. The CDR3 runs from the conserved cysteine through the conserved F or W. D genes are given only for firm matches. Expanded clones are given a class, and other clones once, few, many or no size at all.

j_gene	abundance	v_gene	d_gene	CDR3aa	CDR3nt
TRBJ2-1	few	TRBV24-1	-	CATSEAGKGDEQFF	TGTGCCACCAGTGAGGCAGGGAAAGGGGATGAGCAGTTCTTC
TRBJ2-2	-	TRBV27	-	CASRGLNTGELFF	TGTGCCAGCAGAGGACTGAACACCGGGGAGCTGTTTTTT
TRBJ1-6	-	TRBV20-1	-	CSASQAYNSPLHF	TGCAGTGCTAGCCAGGCCTATAATTCACCCCTCCACTTT
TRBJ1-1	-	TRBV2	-	CASSLGLNTEAFF	TGTGCCAGCAGTTTGGGTCTGAACACTGAAGCTTTCTTT
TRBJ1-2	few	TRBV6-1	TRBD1	CASSRDSALGGYTF	TGTGCCAGCAGTCGGGACAGTGCCTTGGGAGGCTACACCTTC
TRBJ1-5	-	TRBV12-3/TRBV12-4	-	CASSLFQALNQPQHF	TGTGCCAGCAGTTTATTCCAGGCCCTCAATCAGCCCCAGCATTTT
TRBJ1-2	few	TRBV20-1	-	CSANNGYTF	TGCAGTGCTAACAATGGCTACACCTTC
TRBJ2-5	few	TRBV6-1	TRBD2	CASKRLAEPQETQYF	TGTGCCAGCAAGCGTCTAGCGGAACCCCAAGAGACCCAGTACTTC
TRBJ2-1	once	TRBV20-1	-	CSARVAGLMDEQFF	TGCAGTGCTAGAGTCGCGGGGCTGATGGATGAGCAGTTCTTC
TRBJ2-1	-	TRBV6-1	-	CASSPGRYNEQFF	TGTGCCAGCAGTCCCGGGCGTTACAATGAGCAGTTCTTC
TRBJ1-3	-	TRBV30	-	CAWSVETRWGNTIYF	TGTGCCTGGAGTGTAGAGACCCGGTGGGGAAACACCATATATTTT
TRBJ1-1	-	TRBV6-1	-	CASSETPGTNTEAFF	TGTGCCAGCAGTGAAACCCCAGGGACGAACACTGAAGCTTTCTTT
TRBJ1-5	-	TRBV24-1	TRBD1	CATSDLGQGNQPQHF	TGTGCCACCAGTGATCTGGGACAGGGCAATCAGCCCCAGCATTTT
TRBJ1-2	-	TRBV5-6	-	CASSWRPHGYTF	TGTGCCAGCAGCTGGAGGCCTCATGGCTACACCTTC
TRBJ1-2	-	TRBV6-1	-	CASSEVPGKNYGYTF	TGTGCCAGCAGTGAAGTGCCAGGGAAGAACTATGGCTACACCTTC
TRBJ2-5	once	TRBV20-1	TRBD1	CSARVTGMETQYF	TGCAGTGCTAGAGTGACAGGGATGGAGACCCAGTACTTC
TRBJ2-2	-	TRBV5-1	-	CASSPRQENTGELFF	TGCGCCAGCAGCCCCCGACAGGAGAACACCGGGGAGCTGTTTTTT
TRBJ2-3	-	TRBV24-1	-	CATSVPLVGTDTQYF	TGTGCCACCAGTGTCCCTTTAGTGGGCACAGATACGCAGTATTTT
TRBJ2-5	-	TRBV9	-	CASSVFGSQETQYF	TGTGCCAGCAGCGTTTTCGGGTCGCAAGAGACCCAGTACTTC